Below are 32 T cell receptor beta chains sequenced from a single sample in a study of blood T cells in healthy people across ages. For the second PCR, which ran for 7 to 11 cycles, a sample-barcoded 5' primer and a J-beta primer mix were used. TCRdb recomputed calls from the 5' RACE reads with MiXCR, one row per CDR3 protein. The table records approximately 490,000 distinct CDR3 sequences, 20% to 30% of them present only once. The data also belong to a second study, concerning T cells of mothers and their children.

Sample: blood. The receptor set was obtained from a boy younger than 18 in good health.

As DNA, the CDR3 is TGTGCCAGCAGCTTAGCGGGCCTGGGAAGCTCCTACAATGAGCAGTTCTTC. It encodes CASSLAGLGSSYNEQFF. The chain joins TRBV11-2 to TRBJ2-1; unclear D gene. V was cut by 1 base and J by 0 bases, with 13 bases left in between. The CDR3 totals 17 residues. The germline CDR1 and CDR2 sequences are SGHAT and FQNNGV.

Concerning this clonotype: A single base separates this from a much larger clone, so it may be a read error. V usage is TRBV6-4 and J usage is TRBJ2-6, with D possibly TRBD1 on 5 matching bases. CDR1 and CDR2 from the germline V gene are MRHNA and SNTAGT. The length of the CDR3 is 15 residues. The CDR3 loop is CASSDSQSGANALTF. The CDR3 DNA reads TGTGCCAGCAGTGACTCACAATCTGGGGCCAACGCCCTGACTTTC.

A few counts support this clonotype. CDR3 bases: TGCGCCAGCAGCCAACCTCCTGGCATTCAGTACTTC. Protein sequence: CASSQPPGIQYF. The gene calls are TRBV4-1 and TRBJ2-4; D is undetermined. CDR1 is MGHRA, CDR2 YSYEKL, per germline. The CDR3 has 12 residues. V was clipped by 2 bases and J by 9 bases, with 8 bases between them.

The V and J genes are TRBV29-1 and TRBJ2-7; no clear D gene. V shed 3 bases and J shed 0 bases, with 6 bases lying between them. CDR3 length: 12 amino acids. Germline-derived CDR1 and CDR2 are SQVTM and ANQGSEA. CDR3 residues: CSVETDSYEQYF. CDR3 coding DNA: TGCAGCGTTGAGACGGACTCCTACGAGCAGTACTTC.

CDR3 residues: CASKPSGGVLFF. The CDR3 DNA reads TGTGCCAGCAAGCCCTCCGGAGGAGTACTGTTTTTT. The chain has TRBV6-6 and TRBJ1-4; D ambiguous. The ends were cut back, 7 bases at V and 13 bases at J, with 16 bases in the middle. There are 12 residues in the CDR3. Germline loops: CDR1 MNHNY, CDR2 SVGAGI (reference sequence).

This clonotype was detected ten times or more. This chain connects TRBV27 to TRBJ2-1; a possible D gene is TRBD2 (5 bases). The V end was cut by 5 bases, the J end by 0 bases, with 23 bases between. The CDR3 extends over 19 amino acids. Germline V gives CDR1 MNHEY, CDR2 SMNVEV (reference sequence). This CDR3 reads CASSRPSGRATNSYNEQFF. CDR3 bases: TGTGCCAGCAGTCGGCCTTCGGGAAGGGCAACTAACTCCTACAATGAGCAGTTCTTC.

In this sample, this clonotype is medium-sized. The chain employs TRBV4-3 and TRBJ2-3, with 9 bases that match TRBD2. J gave up 4 bases and V 0 bases, and 11 bases lay outside the gene matches. CDR1 is LGHNA, CDR2 YSLEER, per germline. The CDR3 consists of 18 residues. As DNA, the CDR3 is TGCGCCAGCAGCCAAGATTCCAGCGGGGGGCCAGCCTCAGATACGCAGTATTTT. Amino acids: CASSQDSSGGPASDTQYF.

The gene calls are TRBV7-3 and TRBJ2-1; D tentatively reads TRBD1 or TRBD2 (5 bases each). Trimming pared 3 bases from V and 6 bases from J, leaving 15 bases between. Looked up from germline, CDR1 is SGHTA and CDR2 is FQGTGA. The CDR3 has 15 residues. Here the CDR3 DNA reads TGTGCCAGCAGCTTGCCCGGGACGGCGTTCAATGAGCAGTTCTTC. It encodes CASSLPGTAFNEQFF. The variable domain in full, with the rest retrieved from reference TRBV7-3 and TRBJ2-1, is GAGVSQTPSNKVTEKGKYVELRCDPISGHTALYWYRQSLGQGPEFLIYFQGTGAADDSGLPNDRFFAVRPEGSVSTLKIQRTERGDSAVYLCASSLPGTAFNEQFFGPGTRLTVL.

This chain uses TRBV13 with TRBJ2-7; 8 bases match TRBD2. The better agreement between TRBJ2-5 and the DNA end casts doubt on the J call. CDR1 and CDR2 (germline): PRHDT, FYEKMQ (reference sequence). The CDR3 extends over 15 amino acids. In DNA form, the CDR3 reads TGTGCCAGCAGCTCGAGGACTTGCGGGGGGGAGACCCAGTACTTC. Translation gives CASSSRTCGGETQYF.

The sample holds a few counts of this clonotype. The rearrangement links TRBV5-6 to TRBJ2-5, with D possibly matching TRBD1 (5 bases). Germline V gene sequence: CDR1 SGHDT, CDR2 YYEEEE. This CDR3 spans 15 amino acids. Trimming pared 3 bases from V and 5 bases from J, leaving 17 bases between. The CDR3 loop reads CASSYWGFSGETQYF. The CDR3 DNA follows: TGTGCCAGCAGCTACTGGGGCTTCTCAGGGGAGACCCAGTACTTC.

The J gene is TRBJ2-7, the V gene TRBV6-2 or TRBV6-3, with 12 bases matching TRBD2. Near its end, the DNA agrees better with TRBJ2-1, so the J call may be wrong. Germline CDR1 MNHEY, CDR2 SVGEGT. This CDR3 is 16 amino acids long. The CDR3 DNA is TGTGCCAGCAGTGACAGGACTAGCGGGGTCTACAATGAGCAGTTCTTC. This codes for CASSDRTSGVYNEQFF.

This chain uses TRBV7-2 with TRBJ2-2, with no clear D. V was cut by 4 bases and J by 4 bases, with 4 bases left in between. CDR1 SGHTA and CDR2 FQGNSA come from the germline V gene. This CDR3 comprises 12 residues. CDR3 nucleotides: TGTGCCAGCAGCTCTAGCACCGGGGAGCTGTTTTTT. It yields the protein CASSSSTGELFF.

This clonotype has a handful of counts. This sequence joins TRBV7-9 and TRBJ2-1, with a weak D call TRBD2 (5 bases). The germline V gene encodes CDR1 SEHNR and CDR2 FQNEAQ (reference sequence). V gave up 1 base and J gave up 3 bases, with 16 bases separating them. There are 17 residues in the CDR3. The CDR3 DNA is TGTGCCAGCAGCTTAGATTTCAGCGGAGGACGCTACAATGAGCAGTTCTTC. Its translation is CASSLDFSGGRYNEQFF.

The rearrangement joins TRBV6-2 or TRBV6-3 to TRBJ2-1; D may match TRBD1 or TRBD2 (6 bases each). The J call may not be correct, given that the DNA end is closer to TRBJ2-7. The CDR3 sequence is 14 residues long. Germline CDR1 is MNHEY and CDR2 is SVGEGT. This chain's CDR3 is CASSSPTRGYEQYF. The CDR3 DNA is TGTGCCAGCAGTTCCCCGACTAGGGGGTACGAGCAGTACTTC.

CDR3 sequence: CASSQVTGSAQQFF. In DNA form, the CDR3 reads TGCGCCAGCAGCCAAGTAACCGGGTCCGCACAGCAGTTCTTC. The gene calls are TRBV4-1 and TRBJ2-7; no definite D call. The DNA end favors TRBJ2-1, so the J call may be wrong. Germline V gives CDR1 MGHRA, CDR2 YSYEKL. The length of the CDR3 is 14 residues.

This rearrangement joins TRBV6-5 to TRBJ2-1; 12 bases are shared with TRBD2. CDR1 MNHEY and CDR2 SVGAGI come from the germline V gene. CDR3 length equals 18 residues. V lost 2 bases and J lost 0; bases outside the gene matches: 5. CDR3 coding DNA: TGTGCCAGCAGTTACCCACCGACTAGCGGGAGCTCCTACAATGAGCAGTTCTTC. It yields the protein CASSYPPTSGSSYNEQFF.

The chain uses TRBV6-2 or TRBV6-3 and TRBJ2-1; D possibly matches TRBD1 or TRBD2 (5 bases each). From germline, CDR1 is MNHEY and CDR2 SVGEGT. V was shortened by 5 bases and J by 0 bases, with 20 bases between the two germline ends. This CDR3 spans 18 amino acids. This CDR3 is CASSPRDPLMASYNEQFF. CDR3 nucleotides: TGTGCCAGCAGTCCTCGGGACCCCCTTATGGCCTCCTACAATGAGCAGTTCTTC.

In this sample, this clonotype turned up a few times. J is TRBJ2-1 and V is TRBV7-2; D ambiguous. The CDR3 spans 15 residues. V lost 0 bases to trimming and J lost 0 bases, with 6 bases between them. The germline V gene has CDR1 SGHTA and CDR2 FQGNSA. The CDR3 region is CASSLAPDSYNEQFF. The CDR3 DNA reads TGTGCCAGCAGCTTAGCCCCCGACTCCTACAATGAGCAGTTCTTC.

This clonotype came up a few times. The rearrangement joins TRBV3-1 to TRBJ1-5, with a possible D match to TRBD1 (5 bases). The ends were cut back, 1 base at V and 2 bases at J, with 9 bases in the middle. The CDR3 contains 15 residues. The germline gives CDR1 LGHDT, CDR2 YNNKEL (reference sequence). The CDR3 is CASSQGSGGNQPQHF. DNA of the CDR3: TGTGCCAGCAGCCAAGGATCGGGGGGCAATCAGCCCCAGCATTTT.

The J gene is TRBJ2-3, the V gene TRBV20-1, with 8 nucleotides matching TRBD2. J was trimmed by 2 bases and V by 5 bases; bases with no gene match: 9. In germline, CDR1 is DFQATT, CDR2 SNEGSKA (reference sequence). The CDR3 consists of 15 residues. CDR3 residues: CSAARSSGPTDTQYF. The CDR3 bases are TGCAGTGCTGCGCGGTCTAGCGGGCCCACAGATACGCAGTATTTT.

This clonotype was detected a few times. The genes are TRBV4-2 and TRBJ2-1; D is unresolved. V shed 2 bases and J shed 7 bases, with 9 bases lying between them. Germline values: CDR1 LGHNA, CDR2 YNFKEQ. The CDR3 is 13 residues long. CDR3 nucleotides: TGTGCCAGCAGCCAATCTTTCGAGAATGAGCAGTTCTTC. It yields the protein CASSQSFENEQFF.

The rearrangement joins TRBV11-2 to TRBJ2-2; 12 bases match TRBD1. The CDR3 runs 16 residues. CDR1 is SGHAT, CDR2 FQNNGV, per germline. The J segment lost 5 bases and the V segment lost 6 bases, leaving 7 bases of the junction unmatched. The CDR3 coding sequence is TGTGCCAGCAGAGAAAGGGACAGGGGGCGGACCGGGGAGCTGTTTTTT. This codes for CASRERDRGRTGELFF.

This clonotype showed up many times. The chain uses TRBV4-3 and TRBJ1-1; D is unresolved. V lost 5 bases to trimming and J lost 8 bases, with 18 bases between them. The CDR3 covers 14 residues. CDR1 and CDR2 from the germline V gene are LGHNA and YSLEER. The CDR3 region has the DNA TGCGCCAGCAGCGCCGCAGGAGGGCTAGGGGAAGCTTTCTTT. Translation gives CASSAAGGLGEAFF.

This rearrangement joins TRBV3-1 to TRBJ2-3; D is undetermined. V gave up 5 bases and J gave up 0 bases, with 15 bases separating them. Germline V gene sequence: CDR1 LGHDT, CDR2 YNNKEL (reference sequence). CDR3 length: 16 residues. Here the CDR3 reads CASSEGVYSSTDTQYF. Written as DNA, the CDR3 is TGTGCCAGCAGCGAAGGAGTTTATTCTAGCACAGATACGCAGTATTTT.

The table lists this clonotype with a few counts. This chain uses TRBV29-1 with TRBJ2-1; TRBD2 matches at 10 bases. The CDR3 is 14 amino acids. Germline lookup yields CDR1 SQVTM and CDR2 ANQGSEA. V shed 1 base and J 8 bases; nucleotides not matched to a gene: 5. The CDR3 is CSVEGLAGVHEQFF. DNA of the CDR3: TGCAGCGTTGAAGGGCTAGCGGGAGTCCATGAGCAGTTCTTC.

A single count supports this clonotype. The rearrangement links TRBV6-1 to TRBJ2-3; unclear D gene. CDR1 is MNHNS and CDR2 is SASEGT in the germline V gene. The CDR3 contains 14 residues. Trimming took off 1 base at V and 1 base at J, with 6 bases between the two ends. CDR3 sequence (DNA): TGTGCCAGCAGTGAAGGGCAGGGCACAGATACGCAGTATTTT. As protein: CASSEGQGTDTQYF.

The rearrangement uses TRBV28 and TRBJ1-1, with 7 bases aligning to TRBD1. J gave up 4 bases and V 5 bases, and 4 bases lay outside the gene matches. The CDR3 totals 13 residues. CDR1 is MDHEN and CDR2 is SYDVKM in the germline V gene. Here the CDR3 reads CASSPTGSTEAFF. The CDR3 nucleotides are TGTGCCAGCAGTCCGACAGGGAGCACTGAAGCTTTCTTT. Using reference TRBV28 and TRBJ1-1 for the parts outside the CDR3, the full variable domain is DVKVTQSSRYLVKRTGEKVFLECVQDMDHENMFWYRQDPGLGLRLIYFSYDVKMKEKGDIPEGYSVSREKKERFSLILESASTNQTSMYLCASSPTGSTEAFFGQGTRLTVV.

The chain is built from TRBV3-1 and TRBJ1-2, with a weak D call TRBD1 (6 bases). The CDR3 totals 14 residues. The V end lost 3 bases, the J end lost 7 bases, and 15 bases lay between the germline ends. Germline V CDR1 and CDR2: LGHDT, YNNKEL (reference sequence). The chain's CDR3 is CASSHKQGSLGYTF. CDR3 sequence (DNA): TGTGCCAGCAGCCATAAACAGGGAAGTCTTGGCTACACCTTC.

The rearrangement links TRBV12-3 or TRBV12-4 to TRBJ2-3, with 13 bases identical to TRBD2. Trimming removed 5 bases from V and 3 bases from J; junction bases left unmatched: 8. The length of the CDR3 is 17 residues. DNA for the CDR3: TGTGCCAGCAGTCGCCCCGGGACTAGCGGGGCTACAGATACGCAGTATTTT. Its protein product is CASSRPGTSGATDTQYF.

V usage is TRBV28 and J usage is TRBJ2-7, with a tentative D call TRBD1 (6 bases). Deletions cut 7 bases from V and 0 bases from J, with 16 bases between. The CDR3 consists of 15 residues. The germline CDR1 and CDR2 sequences are MDHEN and SYDVKM. The CDR3 nucleotides are TGTGCCAGCAATGTAGGGGGACCAAGCTCCTACGAGCAGTACTTC. It encodes CASNVGGPSSYEQYF.

This clonotype showed up just a few times. This CDR3 reads CSAMTGGATYEQYF. CDR3 nucleotides: TGCAGTGCTATGACAGGGGGCGCGACCTACGAGCAGTACTTC. This sequence joins TRBV20-1 and TRBJ2-7, with TRBD1 matching over 10 bases. Looked up from germline, CDR1 is DFQATT and CDR2 is SNEGSKA (reference sequence). Trimming removed 4 bases from V and 2 bases from J; junction bases left unmatched: 5. The length of the CDR3 is 14 residues.

In its sample, this clonotype was seen many times. This sequence joins TRBV7-9 and TRBJ2-5; 8 bases line up with TRBD1. The CDR3 has 14 amino acids. Germline V gives CDR1 SEHNR, CDR2 FQNEAQ (reference sequence). V was pared by 4 bases and J by 5 bases, with 6 bases of the junction left unmatched. The CDR3 sequence is CASSSGQGWETQYF. The CDR3 nucleotides are TGTGCCAGCAGCTCCGGACAGGGTTGGGAGACCCAGTACTTC.